This TCR beta chain was captured in a study of blood T cell repertoires in COVID-19 (dated by TCRdb to about 2020). Study-level background: Samples covering the acute and convalescent phases of COVID-19 were provided by collaborators in the United States, Italy and Spain. HLA class I and class II types, where available, came from metadata supplied by the sample provider rather than from assay-based typing. A de-identified subject ID, COVID-19 status, age in years and sex were almost always included in the sample metadata. The repertoires were released in a freely available public database meant as a resource for research on the immune response to SARS-CoV-2. Samples came from the ongoing ImmuneRACE study (first 160 participants) plus 1,254 subjects from 6 global collaborators. The dataset comprised deeply sampled blood TCRbeta repertoires from subjects exposed to, actively infected with, or recovered from COVID-19. The prospective study material was composed of cDNA or gDNA derived from T cells, B-cell-depleted T cells, or PBMCs. Study-wide findings and limitations: The amount of clinical and demographic metadata varied by source and participant and was provided uncurated.

Reading the germline V gene gives CDR1 MNHEY and CDR2 SVGEGT. The V end gives up 4 bases and the J end 6 bases, leaving 6 bases in the junction not matched to a gene. Including cysteine and phenylalanine, the CDR3 has 13 amino acids. CDR3 DNA only is kept here, 39 bases in frame from base 1. In the prospective study, participants were roughly 18 to 100 years old, resided in about two dozen geographic areas of the United States, and were enrolled through a virtual design. Cohort assignment in the prospective study relied on participant-reported clinical history from a screening survey and a study questionnaire. Recovered participants in ImmuneRACE Cohort 3 were defined as having two consecutive negative NP/OP PCR tests, clearance from a healthcare professional, or resolution of symptoms. In the prospective study, whole blood, serum and a nasopharyngeal or oropharyngeal swab were collected from each participant by mobile phlebotomists. Participants in the prospective study had the option to provide additional blood draws and questionnaires over a roughly 2-month period. Before DNA extraction, prospective study blood samples were shipped either frozen or at room temperature.

About this clone: The antigen this receptor binds is unknown. The sample holds no much larger clone one base away, and base qualities are not on file.

TCRbeta CDR3 regions were amplified from genomic DNA using the immunoSEQ Assay, a bias-controlled multiplex PCR. Processing in the source paper ran as follows. The number of nucleated cells in each sample was estimated by amplification of reference gene primers within the assay. To quantify the absolute abundance of each unique TCRbeta CDR3 rearrangement, sequence reads were collapsed and filtered. Productive Simpson clonality was computed per sample as the square root of Simpson's diversity index over productive rearrangements. TCRdb re-hosts the immuneACCESS table, in-frame sequences only. Its copies lack some clones; in the studies checked, an unresolved V gene accounts for under half of them, and the cause for the rest is not known. The V and J calls and clone size are taken from that table; D and trimming were inferred from the DNA. Recorded for this sample are some 500,000 clones; over 75% of them occurred a single time. Clones ranked in the top ten supply about 1.7% of the sample.

This receptor was taken from a woman aged 40 to 49 who had recovered from COVID-19. The sample comprised PBMCs or T cells enriched from blood (not recorded which). The chain is encoded by TRBV6-2 or TRBV6-3 joined to TRBJ2-7, and TRBD1 matches 7 of the central bases. This receptor carries the CDR3 CASSSRGSGEQYF. The nucleotide sequence is given as TGTGCCAGCAGTTCCAGGGGGTCCGGCGAGCAGTACTTC.